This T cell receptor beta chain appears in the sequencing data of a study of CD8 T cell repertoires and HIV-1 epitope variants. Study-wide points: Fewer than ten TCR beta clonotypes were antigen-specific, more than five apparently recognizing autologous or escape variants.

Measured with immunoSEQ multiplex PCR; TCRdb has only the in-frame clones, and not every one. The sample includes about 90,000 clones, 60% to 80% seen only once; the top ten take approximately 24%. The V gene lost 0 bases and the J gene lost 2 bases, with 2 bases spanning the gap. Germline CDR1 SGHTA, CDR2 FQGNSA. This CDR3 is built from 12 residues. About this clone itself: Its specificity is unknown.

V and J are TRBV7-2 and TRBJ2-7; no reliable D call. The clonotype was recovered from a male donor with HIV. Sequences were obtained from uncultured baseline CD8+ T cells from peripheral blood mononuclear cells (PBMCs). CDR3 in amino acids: CASSLAPYEQYF. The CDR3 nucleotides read TGTGCCAGCAGCTTAGCGCCCTACGAGCAGTACTTC.